The entry that follows covers one T cell receptor beta chain sequence. Per the authors' pipeline: Quantification of nucleated cells was approximated via reference gene primer amplification. The protocol was immunoSEQ multiplex PCR, while the TCRdb copy is restricted to in-frame clones and leaves out a portion. V and J calls and clone size are as listed in that table; D and trimming were resolved from the DNA. The table has 95,000 to 150,000 clones, around 76% seen once. The CDR3 has 12 amino acids. Germline V CDR1 and CDR2: ENHRY, SYGVKD. V was clipped by 10 bases and J by 2 bases, with 11 bases between them. These data originate in a study of blood T cell repertoires in COVID-19. About the research overall: The United States, Italy and Spain provided the acute and convalescent COVID-19 samples. Sources were T cells, B-cell-depleted T cells, or PBMCs; the material itself was cDNA or gDNA.

The source is a man between 70 and 80 years old with acute or convalescent COVID-19. The V gene is TRBV10-3, the J gene TRBJ1-1; D is unclear. Sequenced: peripheral blood. CDR3 loop: CATRVANTEAFF. As DNA, the CDR3 is TGTGCCACCCGAGTCGCCAACACTGAAGCTTTCTTT.